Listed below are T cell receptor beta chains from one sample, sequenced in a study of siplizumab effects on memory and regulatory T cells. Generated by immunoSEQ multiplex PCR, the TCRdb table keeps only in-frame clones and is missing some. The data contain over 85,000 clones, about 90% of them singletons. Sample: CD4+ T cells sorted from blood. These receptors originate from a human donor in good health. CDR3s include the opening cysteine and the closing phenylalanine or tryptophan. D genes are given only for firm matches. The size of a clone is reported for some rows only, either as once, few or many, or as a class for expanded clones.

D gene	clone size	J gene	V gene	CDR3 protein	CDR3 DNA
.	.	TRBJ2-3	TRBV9	CASSVGGSFFTDTQYF	TGTGCCAGCAGCGTTGGGGGAAGTTTTTTCACAGATACGCAGTATTTT
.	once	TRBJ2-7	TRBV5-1	CASRPEVGAAYEQYF	TGCGCCAGCAGACCCGAGGTCGGGGCAGCCTACGAGCAGTACTTC
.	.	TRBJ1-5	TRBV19	CASSIGSIQPQHF	TGTGCCAGTAGTATAGGGTCAATTCAGCCCCAGCATTTT
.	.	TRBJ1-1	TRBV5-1	CASSFRAGTEAFF	TGCGCCAGCAGCTTCAGGGCGGGGACTGAAGCTTTCTTT
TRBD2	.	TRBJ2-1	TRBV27	CASRGLASGEQFF	TGTGCCAGCAGGGGACTAGCCAGCGGTGAGCAGTTCTTC
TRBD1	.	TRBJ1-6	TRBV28	CASSFGTGSSPLHF	TGTGCCAGCAGTTTTGGGACAGGTAGTTCACCCCTCCACTTT
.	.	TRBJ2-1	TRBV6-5	CASSYSAGGNEQFF	TGTGCCAGCAGTTACTCTGCAGGTGGGAATGAGCAGTTCTTC
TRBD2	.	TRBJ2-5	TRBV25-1	CASSEKGLASQETQYF	TGTGCCAGCAGTGAAAAAGGACTAGCGAGCCAAGAGACCCAGTACTTC
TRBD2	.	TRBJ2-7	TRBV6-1	CASITGTSTYEQYF	TGTGCCAGCATAACTGGGACTAGTACCTACGAGCAGTACTTC
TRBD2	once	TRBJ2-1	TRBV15	CATSGRGLAGYNEQFF	TGTGCCACCAGCGGGAGGGGACTAGCGGGATACAATGAGCAGTTCTTC
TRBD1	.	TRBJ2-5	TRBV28	CASREQGFKTQYF	TGTGCCAGCAGGGAACAGGGGTTCAAGACCCAGTACTTC
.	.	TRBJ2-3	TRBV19	CASSMVWGTDTQYF	TGTGCCAGTAGTATGGTATGGGGAACAGATACGCAGTATTTT
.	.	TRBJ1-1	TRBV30	CAWSLSGNTEAFF	TGTGCCTGGAGTCTTTCAGGTAACACTGAAGCTTTCTTT
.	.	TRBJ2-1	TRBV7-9	CASSPNGPRLNEQFF	TGTGCCAGCAGCCCAAACGGGCCACGTCTGAATGAGCAGTTCTTC
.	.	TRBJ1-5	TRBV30	CAWSVLWGESSQPQHF	TGTGCCTGGAGTGTACTTTGGGGTGAATCTAGTCAGCCCCAGCATTTT
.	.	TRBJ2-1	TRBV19	CASSLRPGDYNEQFF	TGTGCCAGTAGTCTCAGGCCAGGGGATTACAATGAGCAGTTCTTC
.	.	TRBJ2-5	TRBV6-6	CASSSYPLRETQYF	TGTGCCAGCAGTTCCTACCCGCTTCGGGAGACCCAGTACTTC
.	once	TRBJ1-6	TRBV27	CASSLPGPDSPLHF	TGTGCCAGCAGTTTACCCGGGCCGGATTCACCCCTCCACTTT
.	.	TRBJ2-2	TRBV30	CAWSIAVRANTGELFF	TGTGCCTGGAGTATTGCAGTCAGGGCGAACACCGGGGAGCTGTTTTTT
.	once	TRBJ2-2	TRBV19	CASSMWTAIPGELFF	TGTGCCAGTAGTATGTGGACAGCTATACCCGGGGAGCTGTTTTTT
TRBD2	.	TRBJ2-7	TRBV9	CASSVREGYEQYF	TGTGCCAGCAGCGTAAGGGAGGGCTACGAGCAGTACTTC
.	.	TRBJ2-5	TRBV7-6	CASSSGYQETQYF	TGTGCCAGCAGCTCGGGATACCAAGAGACCCAGTACTTC
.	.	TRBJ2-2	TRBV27	CASSTTLYTGELFF	TGTGCCAGCAGCACAACATTATACACCGGGGAGCTGTTTTTT
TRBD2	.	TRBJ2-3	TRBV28	CASSRRGGVTDTQYF	TGTGCCAGCAGCCGGCGGGGGGGAGTTACAGATACGCAGTATTTT
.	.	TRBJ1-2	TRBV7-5	CVLWGLRNGYTF	TGTGTCCTTTGGGGGTTGCGGAATGGCTACACCTTC
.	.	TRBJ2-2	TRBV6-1	CASTRELNTGELFF	TGTGCCAGCACAAGGGAATTGAACACCGGGGAGCTGTTTTTT
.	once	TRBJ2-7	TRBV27	CASSRTSPYEQYF	TGTGCCAGCAGTCGGACAAGCCCCTACGAGCAGTACTTC
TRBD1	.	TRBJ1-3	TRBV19	CASIFQGASGNTIYF	TGTGCCAGTATCTTCCAGGGGGCTTCTGGAAACACCATATATTTT
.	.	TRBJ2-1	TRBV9	CASSARYEIYNEQFF	TGTGCCAGCAGCGCCCGATACGAGATTTACAATGAGCAGTTCTTC
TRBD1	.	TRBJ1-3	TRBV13	CASSFRTGTSGNTIYF	TGTGCCAGCAGCTTCAGGACAGGAACCTCTGGAAACACCATATATTTT
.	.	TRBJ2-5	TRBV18	CASSSGSEETQYF	TGTGCCAGCTCAAGCGGATCCGAAGAGACCCAGTACTTC
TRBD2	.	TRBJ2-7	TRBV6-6	CASRLTSPPYEQYF	TGTGCCAGCCGACTGACTAGCCCACCCTACGAGCAGTACTTC
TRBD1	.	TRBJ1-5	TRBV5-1	CASSLDRDSDQPQHF	TGCGCCAGCAGCCTGGACAGGGACTCGGACCAGCCCCAGCATTTT
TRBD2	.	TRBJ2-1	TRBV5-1	CASSGNSGRAVNEQFF	TGCGCCAGCAGCGGTAATAGCGGGAGGGCTGTAAATGAGCAGTTCTTC
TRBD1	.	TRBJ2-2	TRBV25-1	CASAGTEGTGELFF	TGTGCCAGCGCCGGGACAGAAGGAACCGGGGAGCTGTTTTTT
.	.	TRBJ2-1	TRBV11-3	CASSLDGSSNEQFF	TGTGCCAGCAGCTTAGATGGTAGCTCCAACGAGCAGTTCTTC
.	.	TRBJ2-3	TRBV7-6	CASSFRGAGATDTQYF	TGTGCCAGCAGCTTTAGAGGGGCGGGGGCCACAGATACGCAGTATTTT
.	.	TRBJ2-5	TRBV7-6	CASSLAVGVGTQYF	TGTGCCAGCAGCTTGGCGGTCGGTGTAGGGACCCAGTACTTC
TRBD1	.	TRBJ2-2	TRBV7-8	CASSLGDRQIAALNTGELFF	TGTGCCAGCAGCTTAGGGGACAGGCAAATTGCAGCTCTGAACACCGGGGAGCTGTTTTTT
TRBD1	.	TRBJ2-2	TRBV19	CASRDRVIPTGELFF	TGTGCCAGTAGGGACAGGGTCATCCCCACCGGGGAGCTGTTTTTT
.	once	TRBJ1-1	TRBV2	CASSEATGGEAFF	TGTGCCAGCAGTGAAGCCACAGGAGGTGAAGCTTTCTTT
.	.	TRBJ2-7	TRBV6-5	CASSYTRDSYEQYF	TGTGCCAGCAGTTACACCCGGGACTCCTACGAGCAGTACTTC
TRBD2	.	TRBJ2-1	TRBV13	CASSSRGLAGVGEQFF	TGTGCCAGCAGCTCCCGAGGACTAGCGGGAGTTGGGGAGCAGTTCTTC
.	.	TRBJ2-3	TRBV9	CASSVPGGPTDTQYF	TGTGCCAGCAGCGTTCCTGGCGGGCCAACAGATACGCAGTATTTT
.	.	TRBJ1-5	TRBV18	CASSPPPGRAQYQPQHF	TGTGCCAGCTCACCACCCCCTGGGAGGGCCCAATACCAGCCCCAGCATTTT
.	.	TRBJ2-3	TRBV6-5	CATRRLTGSTDTQYF	TGTGCCACCCGCCGGTTGACAGGAAGCACAGATACGCAGTATTTT
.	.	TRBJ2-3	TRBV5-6	CASSLTLTDTQYF	TGTGCCAGCAGCTTGACCTTAACAGATACGCAGTATTTT
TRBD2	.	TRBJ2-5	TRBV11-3	CASSLDGAGGLETQYF	TGTGCCAGCAGCTTAGATGGAGCGGGAGGCCTGGAGACCCAGTACTTC
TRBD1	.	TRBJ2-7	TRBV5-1	CASSRDPGQGNHEQYF	TGCGCCAGCAGCAGGGATCCGGGACAGGGGAACCACGAGCAGTACTTC
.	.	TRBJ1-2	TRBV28	CASRPPGVGLLDYGYTF	TGTGCCAGCAGACCTCCGGGGGTCGGGCTTTTGGACTATGGCTACACCTTC
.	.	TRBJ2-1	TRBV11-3	CASSFSTSSFSEQFF	TGTGCCAGCAGCTTTTCCACCTCCAGCTTCAGTGAGCAGTTCTTC
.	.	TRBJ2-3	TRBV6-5	CASSYRGWRDTQYF	TGTGCCAGCAGTTACAGGGGATGGAGGGATACGCAGTATTTT
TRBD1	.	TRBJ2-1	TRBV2	CASSERDSSYNEQFF	TGTGCCAGCAGTGAAAGGGACAGCTCCTACAATGAGCAGTTCTTC
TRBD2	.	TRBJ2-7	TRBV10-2	CASSPAGYEQYF	TGCGCCAGCAGTCCAGCGGGATACGAGCAGTACTTC
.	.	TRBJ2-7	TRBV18	CASSPVLGYEQYF	TGTGCCAGCTCACCGGTATTAGGCTACGAGCAGTACTTC